This is a list of T cell receptor beta chains from one sample in a study of graft-versus-host responses after intestinal transplantation. TCRdb's table, derived via immunoSEQ multiplex PCR, lists solely in-frame clones and lacks some. The top ten clones hold approximately 24% of a sample with 4,300 or so clones, around a quarter of them seen once. The input for sequencing was alloreactive CD8+ T cells from a mixed lymphocyte reaction culture, taken before transplantation. The receptors here all came from a human patient who was an organ donor for intestinal transplantation. CDR3s include the opening cysteine and the closing phenylalanine or tryptophan. The order of the fields is J gene, V gene, D gene, CDR3 length, clone size, CDR3 DNA, CDR3 protein. The D gene is left open where the match is weak. Clone size is stated in some rows and not others, as once, few, many or a class when expanded.

>TRBJ1-2|TRBV19|-|15|-
TGTGCCAGTAGTGGTGTTGGGCAGGGAAACTATGGCTACACCTTC
CASSGVGQGNYGYTF
>TRBJ1-1|TRBV7-9|-|15|-
TGTGCCAGCAGTCTAACCGTCAGGGGGAACACTGAAGCTTTCTTT
CASSLTVRGNTEAFF
>TRBJ2-3|TRBV5-1|TRBD1|16|medium-sized
TGCGCCAGCAGCTCCCTCAGGGGGCAGGGCACAGATACGCAGTATTTT
CASSSLRGQGTDTQYF
>TRBJ2-3|TRBV6-4|-|14|-
TGTGCCAGCAGTGACAATGACGAGACAATGGGGCAGTATTTT
CASSDNDETMGQYF
>TRBJ2-5|TRBV2|-|15|-
TGTGCCAGCAGTGACAACAGGGTAGTCCCAGAGACCCAGTACTTC
CASSDNRVVPETQYF
>TRBJ2-1|TRBV4-1|-|16|few
TGTGCCAGCAGCCAAGTTCTGCAGGGGTCCTACAATGAGCAGTTCTTC
CASSQVLQGSYNEQFF
>TRBJ2-4|TRBV6-6|-|15|-
TGTGCCAGCAGTCCCCGGAGCCTAGCCAAAAACATTCAGTACTTC
CASSPRSLAKNIQYF
>TRBJ2-1|TRBV13|TRBD1|15|few
TGTGCCAGCAGTTCCCGACAGGGTCAAAGTAATGAGCAGTTCTTC
CASSSRQGQSNEQFF
>TRBJ2-1|TRBV6-6|-|14|few
TGTGCCAGCAGTTTTACAGCTACCTACAATGAGCAGTTCTTC
CASSFTATYNEQFF
>TRBJ1-2|TRBV29-1|TRBD1|11|-
TGCAGCGTGGGGACAGGGGATGGCTACACCTTC
CSVGTGDGYTF
>TRBJ2-1|TRBV27|-|13|medium-sized
TGTGCCAGCAGTTTGACACACTACAATGAGCAGTTCTTC
CASSLTHYNEQFF